The rows below give T cell receptor beta chains drawn from one sample of a study of identical twins. TCRdb passed the 5' RACE reads through MiXCR, listing each CDR3 protein once. The table lists about 220,000 distinct CDR3 sequences, around 8.1% of them singletons. In addition, the sample was reused for a study of yellow fever vaccine responses in identical twins.

Sequencing input: memory (CD45RO+) T cells sorted from blood. The receptor set was obtained from a young woman in good health. Both conserved end residues are part of each CDR3. Where a row states a size, it is once, few, many or the class of an expanded clone; other rows omit it.

size	length	V	J	CDR3
many	15	TRBV20-1	TRBJ2-2	CSARARKSNTGELFF
many	17	TRBV15	TRBJ2-7	CATSRHTSGLSSYEQYF
many	17	TRBV7-6	TRBJ2-2	CATAQGDRVMSAGELFF
.	14	TRBV7-9	TRBJ2-1	CASSLDRGTDEQFF
many	14	TRBV5-1	TRBJ2-1	CASSLTTSGSRKFF
many	16	TRBV14	TRBJ2-7	CASSLIPGQGTYEQYF
many	15	TRBV12-3/TRBV12-4	TRBJ1-1	CASTPKTGASTEAFF
many	13	TRBV10-3	TRBJ1-5	CAIGQVSNQPQHF
many	15	TRBV4-1	TRBJ2-1	CASSLGPVSYNEQFF
few	12	TRBV12-3/TRBV12-4	TRBJ1-3	CASSHTRNTIYF
many	14	TRBV7-2	TRBJ1-1	CASTLGGMNTEAFF
.	13	TRBV12-3/TRBV12-4	TRBJ1-1	CASIFRGHTEAFF
.	18	TRBV24-1	TRBJ2-2	CATSDLGQGATNTGELFF
many	13	TRBV29-1	TRBJ1-1	CSVEGQGAAEAFF
few	14	TRBV20-1	TRBJ2-1	CSASDFQGADEQFF
.	13	TRBV30	TRBJ2-5	CAWNLQWGETQYF
many	14	TRBV12-3/TRBV12-4	TRBJ2-7	CASSLGGAGYEQYF
many	15	TRBV27	TRBJ2-6	CASSSGFSGANVLTF
.	17	TRBV7-2	TRBJ2-3	CASSLWSGRAQADTQYF
.	17	TRBV10-3	TRBJ2-1	CAISESRGRGGNNEQFF
many	13	TRBV9	TRBJ2-3	CASSGTSTDTQYF
many	14	TRBV6-2/TRBV6-3	TRBJ2-1	CASTGTRDVNEQFF
.	13	TRBV7-9	TRBJ2-3	CASSLTDSDTQYF
many	16	TRBV6-2/TRBV6-3	TRBJ2-1	CASSSTSGSSYNEQFF
many	16	TRBV5-1	TRBJ2-1	CASSLYDSSSYNEQFF
.	15	TRBV4-3	TRBJ2-3	CASSQKGGASDTQYF
many	14	TRBV6-9	TRBJ2-7	CASIDRTGGYEQYF
few	15	TRBV3-1	TRBJ2-5	CASSHGSGGGETQYF
.	16	TRBV21-1	TRBJ2-7	CASSKALTGGAAEQYF
few	16	TRBV9	TRBJ1-4	CASSAKVEDRVEKLFF
few	15	TRBV28	TRBJ2-3	CASSEASGVIDTQYF
.	13	TRBV10-2	TRBJ2-3	CASQLAGVDTQYF
few	17	TRBV5-4	TRBJ2-5	CASSLGKTSGSYATQYF